This T cell receptor beta chain was found in a study of T-cell memory formation after mild COVID-19. Study-wide results and limits: Contracting CD8+ clones were enriched in EMRA, CD4+ mainly in CM and EM. Contracting clones, day 15 to 85, had balanced CD4/CD8, and later expanders favored CD4+. The appearance of some responding clones in pre-infection memory suggested that cross-reactive memory joined.

Via MiXCR, TCRdb re-called the 5' RACE reads, giving one row per CDR3 protein. The sample carries roughly 250,000 distinct CDR3 sequences, 16% recorded once. This clonotype came up a few times. Its antigen is as yet unknown. The CDR3 runs 13 residues. V gave up 6 bases and J gave up 2 bases, with 11 bases separating them. The V gene's germline CDR1 is SEHNR and CDR2 FQNEAQ (reference sequence). The sequence was collected from a man between 18 and 29 years old who had mild COVID-19 (a few samples of this study predate the infection). Cell type and time point are not known. The chain combines TRBV7-9 with TRBJ2-7; no firm D call. The source material was PBMCs or a T cell subset sorted from them (not recorded which). CDR3 coding DNA: TGTGCCAGCAGTTCCGACGTAACCTACGAGCAGTACGTC. Its translation is CASSSDVTYEQYV.